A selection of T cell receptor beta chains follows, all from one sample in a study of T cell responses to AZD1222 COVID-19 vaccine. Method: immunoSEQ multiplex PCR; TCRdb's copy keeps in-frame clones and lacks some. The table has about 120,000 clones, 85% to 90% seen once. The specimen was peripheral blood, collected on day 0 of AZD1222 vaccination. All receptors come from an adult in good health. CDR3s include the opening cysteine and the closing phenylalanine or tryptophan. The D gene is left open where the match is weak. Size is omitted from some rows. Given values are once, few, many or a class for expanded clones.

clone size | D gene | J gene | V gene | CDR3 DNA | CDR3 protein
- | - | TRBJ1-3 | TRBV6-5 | TGTGCCAGCAGTTATCGGGGGCAAGGTGGAAACACCATATATTTT | CASSYRGQGGNTIYF
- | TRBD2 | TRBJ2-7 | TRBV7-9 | TGTGCCAGCAGCCCCCGACTAGCGGGGACCGCGACCTACGAGCAGTACTTC | CASSPRLAGTATYEQYF
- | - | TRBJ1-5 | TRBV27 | TGTGCCACCGGTAGTGGGGGGATCAATCAGCCCCAGCATTTT | CATGSGGINQPQHF
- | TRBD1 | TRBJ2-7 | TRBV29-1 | TGCAGCGTTCGGCAAGGGACAGCGTCCAACGAGCAGTACTTC | CSVRQGTASNEQYF
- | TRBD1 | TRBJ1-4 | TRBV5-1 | TGCGCCAGCAGTGGGACAGGGGAAGGTGTTCGGCTGTTTTTT | CASSGTGEGVRLFF
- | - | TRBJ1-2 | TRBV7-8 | TGTGCCAGCAGCTTAGCTGGCTACCCTAACTATGGCTACACCTTC | CASSLAGYPNYGYTF
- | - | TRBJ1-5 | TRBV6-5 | TGTGCCAGCAGTTCTAGGGATGGACAGCCCCAGCATTTT | CASSSRDGQPQHF
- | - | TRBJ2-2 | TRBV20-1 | TGCAGTGCTGTTTGGGCCGGGGAGCTGTTTTTT | CSAVWAGELFF
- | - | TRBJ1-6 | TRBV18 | TGTGCCAGCTCACCTACACCGGGGGCAGTCAGCCTACATAATTCACCCCTCCACTTT | CASSPTPGAVSLHNSPLHF
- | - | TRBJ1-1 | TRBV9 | TGTGCCAGCAGCGTAGGGCCCCTCGGGGGGGGGTACACTGAAGCTTTCTTT | CASSVGPLGGGYTEAFF
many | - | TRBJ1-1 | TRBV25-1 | TGTGCCAGCAGTGAATCTCCCGGAAGACCTGAAGCTTTCTTT | CASSESPGRPEAFF
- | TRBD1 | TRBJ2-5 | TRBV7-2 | TGTGCCAGCAGCCCCCAAGGGGGCGCAGAGACCCAGTACTTC | CASSPQGGAETQYF
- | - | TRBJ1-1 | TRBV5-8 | TGTGCCAGCAGCTTGTCACCAGCGAACACTGAAGCTTTCTTT | CASSLSPANTEAFF
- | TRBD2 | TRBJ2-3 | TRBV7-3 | TGTGCCAGCAGCATTAATCCTGGGGGGCCTAGCGGGGACACAGATACGCAGTATTTT | CASSINPGGPSGDTDTQYF
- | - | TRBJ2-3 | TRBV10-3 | TGTGCCACTCACAGGGATGATACGCAGTATTTT | CATHRDDTQYF
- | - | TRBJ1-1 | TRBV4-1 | TGCGCCACCTCCCCTCAGGTTCCGAACACTGAAGCTTTCTTT | CATSPQVPNTEAFF